These 22 T cell receptor beta chains originate from one sample sequenced in a study of T cell changes during pregnancy in multiple sclerosis. Data came from immunoSEQ multiplex PCR; TCRdb stores just in-frame clones and leaves some out. Here the sample spans about 60,000 clones, about nine tenths being singletons. The sequencing used peripheral blood, collected in the second trimester of pregnancy. These receptors all come from a female donor with multiple sclerosis, enrolled in a pregnancy study.

This clone was recorded only once. The chain has TRBV30 and TRBJ2-3; TRBD1 matches 8 bases. CDR1 and CDR2 from the germline V gene are GTSNPN and SVGIG (reference sequence). Trimming removed 2 bases from V and 5 bases from J; junction bases left unmatched: 6. This CDR3 comprises 14 residues. This CDR3 is CAWSSRQGKDTQYF. In DNA form, the CDR3 reads TGTGCCTGGAGTTCACGACAGGGGAAAGATACGCAGTATTTT.

The V call is TRBV14, the J call TRBJ2-2; 7 bases fit TRBD2. V trimming: 4 bases; J trimming: 6 bases; junction bases outside the gene matches: 11. This CDR3 region has 16 residues. CDR1 SGHDN and CDR2 FVKESK come from the germline V gene. CDR3 sequence: CASSPGGRGIPGELFF. The CDR3 DNA reads TGTGCCAGCAGCCCGGGAGGACGGGGGATACCCGGGGAGCTGTTTTTT.

About this clone: Other DNA sequences of this sample code for an identical CDR3. The chain's CDR3 is CASSLGSTEAFF. CDR3 DNA sequence: TGCGCCAGCAGCTTAGGGAGCACTGAAGCTTTCTTT. This chain uses TRBV5-1 with TRBJ1-1; no definite D call. From germline, CDR1 is SGHRS and CDR2 YFSETQ. V gave up 2 bases and J gave up 4 bases, with 6 bases separating them. The CDR3 has 12 residues.

The table lists this clone with a few counts. The J gene is TRBJ1-5, the V gene TRBV4-1; 9 positions agree with TRBD1. Germline V gives CDR1 MGHRA, CDR2 YSYEKL. The CDR3 loop spans 16 amino acids. V shed 4 bases and J 7 bases; nucleotides not matched to a gene: 11. CDR3 nucleotides: TGCGCCAGCAGCCTTTCAACAGGGGGCGCTTGGCAGCCCCAGCATTTT. As protein: CASSLSTGGAWQPQHF.

The CDR3 protein is CASSTDGGTKNIQYF. In DNA form, the CDR3 reads TGTGCCAGCTCAACCGACGGGGGGACCAAAAACATTCAGTACTTC. The V call is TRBV18, the J call TRBJ2-4; 7 bases are shared with TRBD2. V lost 5 bases to trimming and J lost 2 bases; unmatched junction nucleotides: 6. The CDR3 is 15 residues long. The germline CDR1 and CDR2 sequences are KGHSH and LQKENI.

This sequence joins TRBV28 and TRBJ2-2; 9 bases match TRBD1. Trimming at V came to 2 bases and at J to 3 bases, leaving 1 base not matched to a gene. Germline V CDR1 and CDR2: MDHEN, SYDVKM. The CDR3 has 15 residues. Written as DNA, the CDR3 is TGTGCCAGCAGTTTAGGGGACAGGGACACCGGGGAGCTGTTTTTT. It translates to CASSLGDRDTGELFF.

This clone was seen only a few times. The CDR3 spells CASSLRGTVSYEQYF. CDR3 DNA sequence: TGTGCCAGTAGTCTCCGGGGGACAGTGTCCTACGAGCAGTACTTC. The V call is TRBV19, the J call TRBJ2-7, with D tentatively TRBD1 (7 bases). CDR3 length: 15 residues. The ends were cut back, 5 bases at V and 1 base at J, with 15 bases in the middle. Germline V gene lookup returns CDR1 LNHDA and CDR2 SQIVND (reference sequence). The whole variable domain, filled in from reference TRBV19 and TRBJ2-7, reads DGGITQSPKYLFRKEGQNVTLSCEQNLNHDAMYWYRQDPGQGLRLIYYSQIVNDFQKGDIAEGYSVSREKKESFPLTVTSAQKNPTAFYLCASSLRGTVSYEQYFGPGTRLTVT.

J is TRBJ1-5 and V is TRBV15, with D possibly being TRBD1 (6 bases). CDR3 length: 16 residues. Germline V gene data show CDR1 as LNHNV and CDR2 as YYDKDF (reference sequence). Trimming stripped 5 bases from V and 4 bases from J, with 18 bases between. This CDR3 reads CATSPWGGGINQPQHF. CDR3 DNA sequence: TGTGCCACCAGCCCCTGGGGAGGGGGAATTAATCAGCCCCAGCATTTT.

J is TRBJ2-6 and V is TRBV4-3; D perhaps matches TRBD2 (5 bases). CDR3 length: 16 amino acids. CDR1 LGHNA and CDR2 YSLEER come from the germline V gene. Trimming took 0 bases from V and 0 from J, leaving 6 bases between them. CDR3 coding DNA: TGCGCCAGCAGCCAAGAGGCGGGCTCTGGGGCCAACGTCCTGACTTTC. Its translation is CASSQEAGSGANVLTF.

DNA of the CDR3: TGTGCCAGCAGCTTTAGACTGGCGACCTACGAGCAGTACTTC. Encoded protein: CASSFRLATYEQYF. The rearrangement links TRBV7-2 to TRBJ2-7; D ambiguous. There are 14 residues in the CDR3. Trimming left V 3 bases short and J 2 bases short, with 11 bases between. Germline assignment: CDR1 SGHTA and CDR2 FQGNSA.

The V call is TRBV7-9, the J call TRBJ1-5, with unresolved D. V gave up 5 bases and J gave up 11 bases, with 16 bases separating them. The CDR3 consists of 13 residues. CDR1 and CDR2 from the germline V gene are SEHNR and FQNEAQ (reference sequence). The CDR3: CASSLNGLLTQHF. In DNA, the CDR3 is TGTGCCAGCAGCCTCAATGGGCTGCTGACCCAGCATTTT. Variable domain in full (rest from reference TRBV7-9 and TRBJ1-5): DTGVSQNPRHKITKRGQNVTFRCDPISEHNRLYWYRQTLGQGPEFLTYFQNEAQLEKSRLLSDRFSAERPKGSFSTLEIQRTEQGDSAMYLCASSLNGLLTQHFGDGTRLSIL.

The chain combines TRBV2 with TRBJ1-2, with D unresolved. This CDR3 has 12 residues. Trimming took 5 bases from V and 4 from J, leaving 8 bases between them. Germline V gene data show CDR1 as SNHLY and CDR2 as FYNNEI. This CDR3 is CASSPYLYGYTF. The CDR3 DNA sequence: TGTGCCAGCAGTCCTTATCTCTATGGCTACACCTTC.

This chain links TRBV5-1 with TRBJ1-1, with D possibly matching TRBD1 (6 bases). This CDR3 is built from 15 residues. V lost 3 bases and J 3 bases, leaving 15 bases between the germline ends. The germline gives CDR1 SGHRS, CDR2 YFSETQ. This CDR3 is CASSSSRGAYTEAFF. CDR3 bases: TGCGCCAGCAGCTCTAGCAGGGGCGCATACACTGAAGCTTTCTTT.

The V and J genes are TRBV28 and TRBJ1-4; TRBD1 matches 11 bases. There are 16 residues in the CDR3. J was trimmed by 6 bases and V by 5 bases; bases with no gene match: 8. Per the germline V gene, CDR1 is MDHEN and CDR2 is SYDVKM. CDR3: CASSTPGQGADEKLFF. The CDR3 coding sequence is TGTGCCAGCAGTACCCCAGGACAGGGGGCTGATGAAAAACTGTTTTTT.

This clone was seen just once. The chain recombines TRBV28 with TRBJ2-1; 9 bases are shared with TRBD1. V dropped 5 bases and J dropped 4; count of bases not matched to a gene: 6. The CDR3 consists of 15 residues. Germline CDR1 and CDR2: MDHEN and SYDVKM. CDR3 protein: CASSIGTGTYNEQFF. For the CDR3, the DNA is TGTGCCAGCAGTATAGGGACAGGGACTTACAATGAGCAGTTCTTC.

The chain carries TRBV7-8 and TRBJ1-1; 9 bases match TRBD1. The V gene's germline CDR1 is SGHVS and CDR2 FQNEAQ. The CDR3 sequence is 14 residues long. Losses at the gene ends were 5 bases for V and 10 bases for J; bases not matched to a gene: 11. This chain's CDR3 is CASSPSGTGRGAFF. The CDR3 DNA is TGTGCCAGCAGCCCAAGTGGGACAGGGCGTGGAGCTTTCTTT. Together with reference TRBV7-8 and TRBJ1-1, the CDR3 gives the full variable domain: GAGVSQSPRYKVAKRGQDVALRCDPISGHVSLFWYQQALGQGPEFLTYFQNEAQLDKSGLPSDRFFAERPEGSVSTLKIQRTQQEDSAVYLCASSPSGTGRGAFFGQGTRLTVV.

This chain joins TRBV27 and TRBJ2-5; possible D gene TRBD1, 5 bases. CDR1 is MNHEY, CDR2 SMNVEV, per germline (reference sequence). This CDR3 region has 14 residues. Trimming pared 7 bases from V and 4 bases from J, leaving 16 bases between. CDR3 coding DNA: TGTGCCAGCACCCCGATCGGTGGGGCAGAGACCCAGTACTTC. It specifies CASTPIGGAETQYF.

This sequence joins TRBV6-1 and TRBJ1-2, with D maybe TRBD1 (6 bases). The germline V gene has CDR1 MNHNS and CDR2 SASEGT. V shed 5 bases and J shed 6 bases, with 13 bases lying between them. The CDR3 is 13 amino acids. The CDR3 reads CASSLKNRDGYTF. CDR3 nucleotides: TGTGCCAGCAGTCTAAAAAACAGGGATGGCTACACCTTC.

The genes are TRBV27 and TRBJ1-6, with D possibly TRBD1 on 5 matching bases. Per germline, CDR1 MNHEY and CDR2 SMNVEV (reference sequence). This CDR3 spans 16 amino acids. Trimming took 0 bases from V and 7 from J, leaving 13 bases between them. The CDR3 loop reads CASSLSLGRVNSPLHF. Here the CDR3 DNA reads TGTGCCAGCAGTTTATCCCTGGGCAGGGTAAATTCACCCCTCCACTTT.

The chain carries TRBV9 and TRBJ2-7, with 12 bases identical to TRBD1. The CDR3 covers 16 residues. The germline gives CDR1 SGDLS, CDR2 YYNGEE. V lost 0 bases to trimming and J lost 3 bases; unmatched junction nucleotides: 4. This CDR3 is CASSVGGQGASYEQYF. The CDR3 bases are TGTGCCAGCAGCGTAGGGGGACAGGGGGCGAGCTACGAGCAGTACTTC.

This chain uses TRBV9 with TRBJ1-2, with 8 bases identical to TRBD1. Germline CDR1 SGDLS, CDR2 YYNGEE. After removal of 4 bases from V and 2 bases from J, the junction contained 10 bases not matched to a gene. The CDR3 sequence is 16 residues long. This CDR3 is CASSKGTGRENYGYTF. In nucleotides, the CDR3 is TGTGCCAGCAGCAAAGGGACAGGCCGAGAAAACTATGGCTACACCTTC.

This chain connects TRBV30 to TRBJ2-7; no definite D call. Germline V gene data show CDR1 as GTSNPN and CDR2 as SVGIG (reference sequence). This CDR3 comprises 13 residues. The V and J ends lost 1 base and 6 bases respectively, with 13 bases between them. CDR3 sequence: CAWSERQASEQYF. CDR3 coding DNA: TGTGCCTGGAGTGAAAGGCAGGCCTCCGAGCAGTACTTC. Drawing the rest from reference TRBV30 and TRBJ2-7, the complete variable domain is SQTIHQWPATLVQPVGSPLSLECTVEGTSNPNLYWYRQAAGRGLQLLFYSVGIGQISSEVPQNLSASRPQDRQFILSSKKLLLSDSGFYLCAWSERQASEQYFGPGTRLTVT.